The clone carrying this TCR beta chain has a count of ten or more. Its specificity is unknown. This sample stems from a study of T cells in Graves' hyperthyroidism and ophthalmopathy. Across the study: Blood was drawn when the patient was first diagnosed and still untreated. General study results and limits: Researchers found most expanded thyroid clonotypes above 0.001 in blood as well. The model made its ophthalmopathy prediction, and onset followed a median approximately 7 months later.

CDR1 MNHEY and CDR2 SVGEGT come from the germline V gene. V lost 6 bases, J lost 3 bases, and 14 bases lay in between. This CDR3 comprises 14 residues. RNA transcripts provided the source from which TCR beta CDR3 regions were amplified. An initial round of RT-PCR targeting the TCR CDR3 relied on the HTBI primer set. TCRdb reprocessed the multiplex PCR reads with MiXCR, giving one entry per CDR3 protein. The sample yields a few hundred thousand distinct CDR3 sequences, around 15% seen once. Clinical symptoms, serum thyroxine, TRAb, thyroid ultrasound and orbital computed tomography informed diagnoses. Sample: blood. The J gene is TRBJ1-2, the V gene TRBV6-2 or TRBV6-3, with D unresolved. The TCR comes from a woman between 25 and 40 years old with Graves' ophthalmopathy. CDR3 amino acids: CASRRGADYYGYTF. The CDR3 coding sequence is TGTGCCAGCAGACGTGGCGCAGATTACTATGGCTACACCTTC.